This T cell receptor beta chain was recorded in a study of tumor-infiltrating lymphocytes in primary liver carcinoma. The CDR3 is made up of 14 amino acids. CDR1 and CDR2 (germline): SQVTM, ANQGSEA. Making TCR beta cDNA involved roughly 500 ng total RNA and a constant-region primer. Libraries for TCR beta were built through three nested multiplex PCR rounds, which together made up a slightly modified ARM-PCR procedure. With TRBV1-TRBV30 forward primers and a C-beta reverse primer, the first two PCR rounds were run for 9 to 10 cycles each. TCRdb reanalysed the multiplex PCR reads using MiXCR and keeps one entry per CDR3 protein. The sample consists of 90,000 to 100,000 distinct CDR3 sequences, about 70% of them appearing once. Study-wide findings and caveats: Less overlap was seen in tumor-adjacent and tumor-blood pairs than in tumor region pairs. A fraction of only about 8-24% of top clones appeared in all five tumor regions.

Turning to this clonotype: What it binds is not known. One junction end disagrees with the germline gene, perhaps due to a read error.

Between about 17 and 34 mg of unsorted bulk tissue served as the source from which RNA and DNA were co-extracted. Each tumor specimen held more than 85% viable tumor cells. Source material: liver tumor tissue from sampling region 5. The subset was: tumor region T5, tumor centre. This clonotype was sampled from a woman in her sixties with primary liver carcinoma and hepatitis B virus infection. The chain carries TRBV29-1 and TRBJ2-5; 7 bases agree with TRBD1. The CDR3, as DNA: TGCAGCTCCACGAGGCCCGACAGGGATGAGACACAGTACTTC. Translation gives CSSTRPDRDETQYF.